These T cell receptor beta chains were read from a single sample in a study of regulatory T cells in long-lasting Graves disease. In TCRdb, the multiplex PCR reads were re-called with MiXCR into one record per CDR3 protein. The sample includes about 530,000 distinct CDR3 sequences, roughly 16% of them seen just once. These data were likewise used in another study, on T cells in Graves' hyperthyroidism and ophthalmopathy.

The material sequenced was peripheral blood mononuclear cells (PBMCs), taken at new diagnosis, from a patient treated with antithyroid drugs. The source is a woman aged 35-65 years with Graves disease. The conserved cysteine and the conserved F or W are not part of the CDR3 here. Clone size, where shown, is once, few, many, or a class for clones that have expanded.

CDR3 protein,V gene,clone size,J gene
ASSLERGNEKLF,TRBV2,few,TRBJ1-4
AIRSGQGAGDPGYT,TRBV10-3,few,TRBJ1-2
ASSYSDRENYGYT,TRBV6-5,many,TRBJ1-2
ASGRQGATQPQH,TRBV6-1,many,TRBJ1-5
SVVGQYYGYT,TRBV29-1,many,TRBJ1-2
ASIGGPGNTIY,TRBV28,few,TRBJ1-3
ASSYKGADEQY,TRBV6-5,many,TRBJ2-7
SARRGVDSGIQY,TRBV20-1,many,TRBJ2-4
ASSLTGQGGATQY,TRBV12-3/TRBV12-4,many,TRBJ2-5
ASSLDKTYEQY,TRBV7-6,many,TRBJ2-7
ASSYSGQAAGYT,TRBV6-2/TRBV6-3,many,TRBJ1-2
ASSIYDTGELF,TRBV19,.,TRBJ2-2
ANSAVNTDTQY,TRBV18,.,TRBJ2-3
ASSTRGTSGENYADTQY,TRBV5-1,many,TRBJ2-3
ASSQQKTGLLGYT,TRBV3-1,many,TRBJ1-2
ASSDTGGAGTEAF,TRBV18,many,TRBJ1-1
AISASGVNNEQF,TRBV10-3,many,TRBJ2-1
SARLVPDPETQY,TRBV20-1,many,TRBJ2-5
ASSLVSSGAIFEQF,TRBV5-8,few,TRBJ2-1
ASSEAQGLMSQH,TRBV6-1,.,TRBJ1-5
ASSEQGTYYEQY,TRBV2,few,TRBJ2-7
ATADGDRGDYGYT,TRBV6-2/TRBV6-3,many,TRBJ1-2
ASKGLAGVTGELF,TRBV11-2,few,TRBJ2-2
ASSLGIVAQH,TRBV12-3/TRBV12-4,.,TRBJ1-5
ASKEGPTEAF,TRBV12-3/TRBV12-4,many,TRBJ1-1
ASSRPGANTEAF,TRBV4-1,.,TRBJ1-1
AVQTGTDYEQY,TRBV2,many,TRBJ2-7
AISESPVVGSPLH,TRBV10-3,few,TRBJ1-6